The 18 T cell receptor beta chains below all came from one sample that was sequenced in a study of T cells in tumors after PD-1 blockade. Sequencing used immunoSEQ multiplex PCR; TCRdb keeps in-frame clones, though not all of them. The sample comprises tens of thousands of clones, around four fifths of which are singletons, and 26% rests with the top ten. This specimen was PBMCs, taken before anti-PD-1 treatment. The origin of the receptors is a human donor with basal cell carcinoma.

This chain links TRBV7-2 with TRBJ2-7, with 7 bases lining up with TRBD1. Germline V CDR1 and CDR2: SGHTA, FQGNSA. The CDR3 contains 14 residues. V shed 4 bases and J 4 bases; nucleotides not matched to a gene: 7. CDR3 region: CASSWNRGEYEQYF. For the CDR3, the DNA is TGTGCCAGCAGCTGGAACAGGGGAGAATACGAGCAGTACTTC. Full variable domain (rest looked up from reference TRBV7-2 and TRBJ2-7): GAGVSQSPSNKVTEKGKDVELRCDPISGHTALYWYRQSLGQGLEFLIYFQGNSAPDKSGLPSDRFSAERTGGSVSTLTIQRTQQEDSAVYLCASSWNRGEYEQYFGPGTRLTVT.

V and J are TRBV6-5 and TRBJ2-5, with D possibly being TRBD1 or TRBD2 (5 bases each). The length of the CDR3 is 15 residues. Trimming took 0 bases from V and 1 from J, leaving 9 bases between them. Per the germline V gene, CDR1 is MNHEY and CDR2 is SVGAGI. The CDR3 nucleotides read TGTGCCAGCAGTTACTCCGGGACGACCCAAGAGACCCAGTACTTC. Translating it yields CASSYSGTTQETQYF.

The genes are TRBV18 and TRBJ2-7; D gene unclear. CDR1 is KGHSH and CDR2 is LQKENI in the germline V gene. This CDR3 has 12 amino acids. The V and J ends lost 3 bases and 7 bases respectively, with 10 bases between them. The CDR3 protein is CASSPDRQEQYF. CDR3 bases: TGTGCCAGCTCACCCGACCGGCAGGAGCAGTACTTC.

The chain has TRBV6-2 or TRBV6-3 and TRBJ2-1; 10 nucleotides align to TRBD1. J gave up 3 bases and V 5 bases, and 4 bases lay outside the gene matches. The CDR3 loop spans 15 amino acids. The germline gives CDR1 MNHEY, CDR2 SVGEGT. The CDR3 coding sequence is TGTGCCAGCAGTCCCGGGACAGGGGACTACAATGAGCAGTTCTTC. It translates to CASSPGTGDYNEQFF.

CDR3 coding DNA: TGTGCCAGCAGCTGGAGGGGTAGCACAGATACGCAGTATTTT. It encodes CASSWRGSTDTQYF. This chain joins TRBV5-4 and TRBJ2-3, with D maybe TRBD2 (6 bases). The V end lost 3 bases, the J end lost 0 bases, and 8 bases lay between the germline ends. CDR3 length: 14 amino acids. Germline values: CDR1 SGHNT, CDR2 YYREEE (reference sequence).

This chain uses TRBV10-3 with TRBJ2-1, with 7 bases that match TRBD2. Germline values: CDR1 ENHRY, CDR2 SYGVKD. The CDR3 spans 17 residues. V gave up 2 bases and J gave up 2 bases; unmatched junction bases: 9. This chain's CDR3 is CAISEDPSGKTYNEQFF. DNA for the CDR3: TGTGCCATCAGTGAGGACCCCAGCGGGAAGACCTACAATGAGCAGTTCTTC.

V and J are TRBV2 and TRBJ2-5; D is possibly TRBD2 (5 bases). The V gene's germline CDR1 is SNHLY and CDR2 FYNNEI. There are 13 residues in the CDR3. Deletions cut 7 bases from V and 5 bases from J, with 14 bases between. CDR3 sequence reads: CASNKLESETQYF. Here the CDR3 DNA reads TGTGCCAGCAATAAACTAGAATCGGAGACCCAGTACTTC.

The sample holds one count of this clone. This chain links TRBV9 with TRBJ2-5; D is perhaps TRBD1 (7 bases). This CDR3 has 15 residues. Per germline, CDR1 SGDLS and CDR2 YYNGEE. The germline V and J ends were trimmed by 3 bases and 5 bases, with 17 bases remaining between them. DNA of the CDR3: TGTGCCAGCAGCGGACCAGGGGGGTCATGGGAGACCCAGTACTTC. This encodes CASSGPGGSWETQYF.

V usage is TRBV6-1 and J usage is TRBJ2-5; D possibly corresponds to TRBD1 (5 bases). The CDR3 loop spans 15 amino acids. V was pared by 1 base and J by 0 bases, with 9 bases between. Per the germline V gene, CDR1 is MNHNS and CDR2 is SASEGT. CDR3 DNA sequence: TGTGCCAGCAGTGAAGGGGGCCTGTACCAAGAGACCCAGTACTTC. It encodes CASSEGGLYQETQYF.

This clone showed up just a few times. The chain uses TRBV15 and TRBJ2-4; 9 nucleotides line up with TRBD1. Germline trimming cut 0 bases from V and 0 bases from J; bases unmatched to any gene: 9. Germline V lookup: CDR1 LNHNV, CDR2 YYDKDF (reference sequence). This CDR3 is 19 amino acids long. The CDR3 protein is CATSRDWGQGVIAKNIQYF. The CDR3, as DNA: TGTGCCACCAGCAGAGATTGGGGACAGGGTGTTATAGCCAAAAACATTCAGTACTTC.

V is TRBV9 and J is TRBJ2-5, with a weak D call TRBD2 (6 bases). CDR3 length: 15 amino acids. V was shortened by 0 bases and J by 6 bases, with 15 bases between the two germline ends. Germline CDR1 is SGDLS and CDR2 is YYNGEE. CDR3 in DNA: TGTGCCAGCAGCGTAGGGGGGGATAGAAGAAAGACCCAGTACTTC. This codes for CASSVGGDRRKTQYF. Full variable domain (missing parts from reference TRBV9 and TRBJ2-5): DSGVTQTPKHLITATGQRVTLRCSPRSGDLSVYWYQQSLDQGLQFLIQYYNGEERAKGNILERFSAQQFPDLHSELNLSSLELGDSALYFCASSVGGDRRKTQYFGPGTRLLVL.

The rearrangement links TRBV24-1 to TRBJ2-6, with 9 bases fitting TRBD1. J gave up 2 bases and V 4 bases, and 5 bases lay outside the gene matches. CDR1 KGHDR and CDR2 SFDVKD come from the germline V gene. The CDR3 is 17 amino acids. CDR3 residues: CATSEGQGTPGANVLTF. The CDR3 DNA is TGTGCCACCAGTGAGGGACAGGGAACACCTGGGGCCAACGTCCTGACTTTC.

The chain employs TRBV12-3 or TRBV12-4 and TRBJ1-2, with D perhaps TRBD1 (6 bases). The CDR3 runs to 12 residues. Deletions cut 6 bases from V and 6 bases from J, with 11 bases between. The CDR3 DNA reads as TGTGCCAGCAGGGATCGACAGGATGGCTACACCTTC. This encodes CASRDRQDGYTF.

CDR3 nucleotide sequence: TGCGCCAGCAGTGATACTAGCGGGGGGAATACCCAGTACTTC. It is translated as CASSDTSGGNTQYF. The chain employs TRBV5-1 and TRBJ2-5, with TRBD2 matching 12 bases. Germline-derived CDR1 and CDR2 are SGHRS and YFSETQ. This CDR3 comprises 14 residues. With 5 bases clipped from V and 8 bases from J, the junction kept 7 bases outside the gene matches.

This rearrangement joins TRBV5-1 to TRBJ1-1; no clear D gene. The CDR3 is 13 amino acids. Trimming removed 3 bases from V and 3 bases from J, with 9 bases in between. CDR1 is SGHRS and CDR2 is YFSETQ in the germline V gene. CDR3 loop: CASSSQVDTEAFF. The CDR3 DNA reads as TGCGCCAGCAGCTCCCAGGTAGACACTGAAGCTTTCTTT.

V gene TRBV7-8 combines with J gene TRBJ2-5; D ambiguous. V lost 5 bases to trimming and J lost 1 base, with 5 bases between them. Looked up from germline, CDR1 is SGHVS and CDR2 is FQNEAQ. The CDR3 covers 12 residues. This chain's CDR3 is CASSPTQETQYF. The CDR3 nucleotides read TGTGCCAGCAGCCCCACCCAAGAGACCCAGTACTTC. The variable domain in full, completed from reference TRBV7-8 and TRBJ2-5, reads GAGVSQSPRYKVAKRGQDVALRCDPISGHVSLFWYQQALGQGPEFLTYFQNEAQLDKSGLPSDRFFAERPEGSVSTLKIQRTQQEDSAVYLCASSPTQETQYFGPGTRLLVL.

This chain links TRBV28 with TRBJ2-2; 8 nucleotides align to TRBD2. Trimming took 2 bases from V and 7 from J; bases not matched to a gene: 12. Germline V gene lookup returns CDR1 MDHEN and CDR2 SYDVKM. The CDR3 is 17 amino acids. CDR3 region: CASSLLAGGPEGGELFF. CDR3 bases: TGTGCCAGCAGTTTACTGGCGGGAGGCCCGGAGGGCGGGGAGCTGTTTTTT.

On this clone itself: A far larger clone is one base from this, pointing to a likely read error. Other DNA sequences of this sample code for an identical CDR3. V usage is TRBV10-3 and J usage is TRBJ2-1; D unclear. Trimming took 4 bases from V and 6 from J, leaving 4 bases between them. There are 11 residues in the CDR3. Germline V lookup: CDR1 ENHRY, CDR2 SYGVKD. The CDR3 DNA is TGTGCCATCAGTGCAGGCAATGAGCAGTTCTTC. This gives the protein CAISAGNEQFF.